Listed here are 21 T cell receptor beta chains from one sample, sequenced in a study of blood T cells in healthy people across ages. Primers used in a second PCR of about 7 to 12 cycles were a sample-barcoded 5' primer and a J-beta primer mix. TCRdb re-derived calls from the 5' RACE reads in MiXCR, one entry per CDR3 protein. This table holds roughly 800,000 distinct CDR3 sequences, 20% to 30% found once. A further study also used this sample, focusing on T cells of mothers and their children.

Specimen: blood. These receptor sequences come from a boy younger than 18 in good health.

The V gene is TRBV11-2, the J gene TRBJ2-5; either TRBD1 or TRBD2 may supply D (5 bases each). The J call is in doubt because the DNA end fits TRBJ2-1 better. CDR3 length: 16 amino acids. Per germline, CDR1 SGHAT and CDR2 FQNNGV. The CDR3 DNA reads TGTGCCAGCAGCTTACGAGGGGATCTAGCAAGAGGGGAGCAGTTCTTC. Translation: CASSLRGDLARGEQFF.

The chain links TRBV7-9 to TRBJ2-1, with D possibly being TRBD2 (6 bases). CDR1 and CDR2 (germline): SEHNR, FQNEAQ (reference sequence). The CDR3 consists of 13 residues. The germline V and J ends were trimmed by 5 bases and 8 bases, with 13 bases remaining between them. The CDR3 DNA reads as TGTGCCAGCAGCCTCCGGGAGAACCATGAGCAGTTCTTC. Protein product: CASSLRENHEQFF.

The sample holds a few counts of this clonotype. The V call is TRBV6-2 or TRBV6-3, the J call TRBJ1-2; D perhaps matches TRBD1 (5 bases). Between the trimmed V and J ends, which lost 5 bases and 7 bases, there was a span of 14 bases. Looked up from germline, CDR1 is MNHEY and CDR2 is SVGEGT. The CDR3 totals 13 residues. The CDR3 coding sequence is TGTGCCAGCAGTGCCCCAGGGAATCTTGGCTACACCTTC. It specifies CASSAPGNLGYTF.

The table lists this clonotype with a few counts. This chain uses TRBV11-2 with TRBJ1-2; 8 nucleotides match TRBD1. This CDR3 contains 14 residues. Germline-derived CDR1 and CDR2 are SGHAT and FQNNGV. J gave up 4 bases and V 5 bases, and 6 bases lay outside the gene matches. CDR3 DNA: TGTGCCAGCAGCACTCAGACAGGGGTCTATGGCTACACCTTC. Translation: CASSTQTGVYGYTF.

A few counts support this clonotype. The DNA of the CDR3 is TGTGCCAGCAGCCAATCTAGCGGGAGAGTCGGCTACAATGAGCAGTTCTTC. It translates to CASSQSSGRVGYNEQFF. The gene calls are TRBV11-2 and TRBJ2-5; 10 positions match TRBD2. The DNA end favors TRBJ2-1, so the J call may be wrong. Per germline, CDR1 SGHAT and CDR2 FQNNGV. The CDR3 totals 17 residues.

The V and J genes are TRBV29-1 and TRBJ2-7, with TRBD1 matching 8 bases. Germline V gene data show CDR1 as SQVTM and CDR2 as ANQGSEA. Losses at the gene ends were 5 bases for V and 3 bases for J; bases not matched to a gene: 12. CDR3 length: 15 amino acids. CDR3 DNA: TGCAGCGTTCACGTACCGGACAGGGCAGTCTACGAGCAGTACTTC. Its protein product is CSVHVPDRAVYEQYF.

There are a few counts of this clonotype. The gene calls are TRBV14 and TRBJ1-2; D is perhaps TRBD1 (5 bases). This CDR3 contains 12 residues. Germline loops: CDR1 SGHDN, CDR2 FVKESK. Trimming pared 0 bases from V and 9 bases from J, leaving 8 bases between. The CDR3 bases are TGTGCCAGCAGCCAAGATCCAGGGAGCTACACCTTC. Protein: CASSQDPGSYTF.

V is TRBV29-1 and J is TRBJ2-5; 7 bases map to TRBD1. The CDR3 has 13 amino acids. V was clipped by 5 bases and J by 5 bases; unmatched bases: 8. Germline CDR1 is SQVTM and CDR2 is ANQGSEA. In nucleotides, the CDR3 is TGCAGCGTTAGGGGGCTTCCTCGGGAGACCCAGTACTTC. As protein: CSVRGLPRETQYF. Together with reference TRBV29-1 and TRBJ2-5, the CDR3 gives the full variable domain: SAVISQKPSRDICQRGTSLTIQCQVDSQVTMMFWYRQQPGQSLTLIATANQGSEATYESGFVIDKFPISRPNLTFSTLTVSNMSPEDSSIYLCSVRGLPRETQYFGPGTRLLVL.

The chain employs TRBV6-5 and TRBJ2-7, with 9 bases that match TRBD1. V shed 3 bases, J shed 3 bases, and the junction held 12 bases outside the gene matches. The CDR3 is 17 residues long. In germline, CDR1 is MNHEY, CDR2 SVGAGI. CDR3 amino acids: CASSYSLGTGLNYEQYF. CDR3 sequence (DNA): TGTGCCAGCAGTTATAGTCTGGGGACAGGGTTGAACTACGAGCAGTACTTC.

This clonotype has just a few counts. This rearrangement joins TRBV28 to TRBJ1-1; no reliable D call. CDR3 length: 13 amino acids. Germline V gives CDR1 MDHEN, CDR2 SYDVKM. CDR3 sequence reads: CNTLGRTNTEAFF. CDR3 DNA: TGTAACACACTAGGGAGAACGAACACTGAAGCTTTCTTT.

A remark on this clonotype: A read error may produce the germline difference seen at one junction end. The chain uses TRBV9 and TRBJ1-2; D gene unclear. The germline gives CDR1 SGDLS, CDR2 YYNGEE. The CDR3 runs 13 residues. This CDR3 reads CASTKSSDYGYTF. The CDR3 bases are TGTGCCAGCACCAAAAGTAGCGATTATGGTTACACCTTC.

This clonotype was recorded a few times. The chain carries TRBV29-1 and TRBJ2-3; D remains unclear. V lost 3 bases and J lost 2, with 9 bases in between. The CDR3 contains 13 residues. CDR1 is SQVTM and CDR2 is ANQGSEA in the germline V gene. DNA of the CDR3: TGCAGCGTTGATGGAGAGTCCACAGATACGCAGTATTTT. Translated: CSVDGESTDTQYF.

This clonotype was recorded once. The chain couples TRBV5-5 to TRBJ1-3, with no clear D. V lost 1 base, J lost 8 bases, and 7 bases lay in between. The CDR3 consists of 12 residues. Per the germline V gene, CDR1 is SGHKS and CDR2 is YYEKEE (reference sequence). The CDR3 DNA reads as TGTGCCAGCAGCTTGTATGGGGACACCATATATTTT. It specifies CASSLYGDTIYF.

The chain carries TRBV7-6 and TRBJ1-4; D might be TRBD1 (5 bases). V dropped 2 bases and J dropped 8 bases, with 15 bases sitting between them. Germline CDR1 SGHVS, CDR2 FNYEAQ. The CDR3 runs 15 residues. CDR3 sequence reads: CASSLIEGSGEKLFF. The DNA for the CDR3 is TGTGCCAGCAGCTTAATCGAGGGGTCAGGAGAAAAACTGTTTTTT.

The sample holds a few counts of this clonotype. The CDR3 does not close with the conserved phenylalanine or tryptophan, likely indicating a read error. The chain joins TRBV4-2 to TRBJ1-1; 8 bases fit TRBD1. V shed 6 bases and J 0 bases; nucleotides not matched to a gene: 12. The germline CDR1 and CDR2 sequences are LGHNA and YNFKEQ. The CDR3 is 17 residues long. CDR3 sequence reads: CASSMGQAYLMNTEAFL. The CDR3 DNA is TGTGCCAGCAGTATGGGACAGGCGTACCTAATGAACACTGAAGCTTTCCTT.

This clonotype was detected only a few times. The V gene is TRBV29-1, the J gene TRBJ1-1, with TRBD1 matching 7 bases. This CDR3 region has 13 residues. Trimming cost V 0 bases and J 10 bases; bases outside gene matches: 8. Germline loops: CDR1 SQVTM, CDR2 ANQGSEA. This CDR3 reads CSVEDSLSGGAFF. As DNA, the CDR3 is TGCAGCGTTGAAGATTCCCTCTCAGGGGGAGCTTTCTTT.

The chain recombines TRBV6-5 with TRBJ1-5, with 7 bases lining up with TRBD1. The ends lost 2 bases at V and 2 bases at J; junction bases unmatched: 9. There are 17 residues in the CDR3. Germline assignment: CDR1 MNHEY and CDR2 SVGAGI. CDR3 in amino acids: CASSYQTGPGGNQPQHF. The CDR3 nucleotides are TGTGCCAGCAGTTACCAGACAGGGCCGGGGGGCAATCAGCCCCAGCATTTT.

The CDR3 here is CASGSTDLAKNIQYF. CDR3 DNA: TGTGCCAGCGGTTCGACAGACCTAGCCAAAAACATTCAGTACTTC. The V gene is TRBV7-9, the J gene TRBJ2-4; TRBD1 might be the D (5 bases). The CDR3 sequence is 15 residues long. V dropped 8 bases and J dropped 0 bases, with 14 bases sitting between them. Germline values: CDR1 SEHNR, CDR2 FQNEAQ (reference sequence).

This clonotype was counted a few times. The chain employs TRBV7-2 and TRBJ2-5, with D hard to call. Trimming took off 0 bases at V and 4 bases at J, with 15 bases between the two ends. Looked up from germline, CDR1 is SGHTA and CDR2 is FQGNSA. The CDR3 loop spans 16 amino acids. The CDR3 coding sequence is TGTGCCAGCAGCTTAGCCGATGGGATTAGTGGAGAGACCCAGTACTTC. Translated, it gives CASSLADGISGETQYF.

The chain couples TRBV20-1 to TRBJ2-5, with 12 bases identical to TRBD2. This CDR3 contains 18 residues. The germline CDR1 and CDR2 sequences are DFQATT and SNEGSKA (reference sequence). The V and J ends lost 1 base and 2 bases, in that order; junction bases with no gene match: 11. This CDR3 reads CSARATSGGPIQQETQYF. CDR3 bases: TGCAGTGCTAGAGCGACTAGCGGGGGCCCAATTCAACAAGAGACCCAGTACTTC.

The V and J genes are TRBV6-1 and TRBJ2-4, with D uncertain. Trimming stripped 2 bases from V and 1 base from J, with 3 bases between. The V gene's germline CDR1 is MNHNS and CDR2 SASEGT. The CDR3 is 13 amino acids. The DNA of the CDR3 is TGTGCCAGCAGTGAACAGGCCAAAAACATTCAGTACTTC. Encoded protein: CASSEQAKNIQYF.